This TCR beta chain came from a study of beta chain features in type 1 diabetes. Findings and limits, study-wide: For cells with high TCR expression, cDNA sequencing could yield over-representation. In every one of the four CD4+ subsets, TCRB CDR3s were moderately but significantly shorter in Type 1 diabetes patients.

The entirety of the isolated RNA underwent reverse transcription, so expressed TCRB transcripts were sequenced. Assay: immunoSEQ multiplex PCR; the TCRdb copy retains only in-frame clones and omits some. The table includes about 700,000 clones, under 15% detected once. The germline V gene has CDR1 ENHRY and CDR2 SYGVKD. V was clipped by 6 bases and J by 2 bases; unmatched bases: 6. The CDR3 is 15 residues long. As concerns this clone: The antigen is undetermined. The same CDR3 also results from other DNA sequences found in this sample.

The receptor's source is a man aged 18 to 29 with type 1 diabetes. The chain joins TRBV10-3 to TRBJ1-2, with TRBD1 matching 10 bases. Sequences were obtained from naive CD4+ T cells from blood. CDR3: CAISAPGQGNYGYTF. CDR3 bases: TGTGCCATCAGCGCTCCGGGACAGGGGAACTATGGCTACACCTTC.